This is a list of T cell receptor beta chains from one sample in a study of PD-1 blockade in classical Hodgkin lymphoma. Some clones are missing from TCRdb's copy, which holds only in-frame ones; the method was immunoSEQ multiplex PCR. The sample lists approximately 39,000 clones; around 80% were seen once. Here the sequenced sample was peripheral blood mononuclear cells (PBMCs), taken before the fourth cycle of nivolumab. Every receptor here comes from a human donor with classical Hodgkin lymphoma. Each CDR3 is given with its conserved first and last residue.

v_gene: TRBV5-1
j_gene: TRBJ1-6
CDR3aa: CASSLGFGKGANSPLHF

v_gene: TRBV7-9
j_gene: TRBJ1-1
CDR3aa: CASTIAQAEAFF

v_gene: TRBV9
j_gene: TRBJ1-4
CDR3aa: CASSVGTGADEKLFF

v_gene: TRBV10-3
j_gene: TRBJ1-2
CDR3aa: CAISESVRYRGYTF

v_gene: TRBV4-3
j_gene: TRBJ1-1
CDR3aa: CASSQDRDLSAGAFF

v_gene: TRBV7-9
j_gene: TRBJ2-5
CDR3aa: CASSPPSGGRETQYF

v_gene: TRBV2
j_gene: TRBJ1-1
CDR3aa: CASSDRQGVTEAFF

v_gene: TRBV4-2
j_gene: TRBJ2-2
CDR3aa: CASSQPQTLSFPGELFF

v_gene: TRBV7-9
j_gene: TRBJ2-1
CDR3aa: CASSLGVSRAGNEQFF

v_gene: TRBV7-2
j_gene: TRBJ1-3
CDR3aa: CASSRQGRNGNTIYF

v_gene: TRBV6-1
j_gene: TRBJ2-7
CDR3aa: CASSPPPYEQYF

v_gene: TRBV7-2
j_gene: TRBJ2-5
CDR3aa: CASSLRHRGLETQYF

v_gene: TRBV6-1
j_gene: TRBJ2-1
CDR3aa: CASKRSNEQFF

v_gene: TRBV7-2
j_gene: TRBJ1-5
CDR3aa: CASSLVGGAQPQHF

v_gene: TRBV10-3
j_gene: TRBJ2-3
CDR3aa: CAISEPTSGGNTDTQYF

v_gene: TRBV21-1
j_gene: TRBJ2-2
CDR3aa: CASRRYTGELFF

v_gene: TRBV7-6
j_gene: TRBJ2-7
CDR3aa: CASSPQGGEGEQYF

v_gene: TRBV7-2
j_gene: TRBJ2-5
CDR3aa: CASSADRAQETQYF

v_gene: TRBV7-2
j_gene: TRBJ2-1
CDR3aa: CASSLDERTPQFF

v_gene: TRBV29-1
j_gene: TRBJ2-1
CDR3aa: CSVGQGAYNEQFF

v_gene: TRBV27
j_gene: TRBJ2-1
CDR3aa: CASTNSGGFTEQFF

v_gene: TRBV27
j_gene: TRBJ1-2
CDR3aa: CASSLFAGGYGYTF

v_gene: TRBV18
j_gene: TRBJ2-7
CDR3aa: CASSPGQGRSYEQYF

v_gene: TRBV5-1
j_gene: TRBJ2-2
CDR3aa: CASSGRTGTSPGELFF

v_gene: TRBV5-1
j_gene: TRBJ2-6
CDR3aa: CASSLSTGLTNVLTF

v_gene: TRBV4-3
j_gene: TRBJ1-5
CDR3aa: CASSQATSQPQHF

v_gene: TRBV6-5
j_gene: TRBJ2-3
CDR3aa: CASSPTSGGFDTQYF

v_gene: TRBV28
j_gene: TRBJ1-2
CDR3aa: CASSSGTNYGYTF

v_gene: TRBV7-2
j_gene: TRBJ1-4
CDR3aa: CASSSGQGLNEKLFF

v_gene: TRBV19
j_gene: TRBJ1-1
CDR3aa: CASRDTVARGGYTEAFF

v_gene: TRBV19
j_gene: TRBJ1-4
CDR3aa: CASSIDDEVTGSEKLFF

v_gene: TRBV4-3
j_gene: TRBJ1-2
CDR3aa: CASSQDDTTNYGYTF

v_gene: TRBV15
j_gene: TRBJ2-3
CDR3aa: CATSVDDYGTDTQYF

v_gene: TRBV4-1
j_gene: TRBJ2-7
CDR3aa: CASTYTLAGNYEQYF

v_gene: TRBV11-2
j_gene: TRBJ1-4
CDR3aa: CASSLGQGLSEKLFF

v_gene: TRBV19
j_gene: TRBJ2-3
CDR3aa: CASSIGLNARTDTQYF

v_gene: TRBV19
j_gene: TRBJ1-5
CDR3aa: CASSIGQGANQPQHF

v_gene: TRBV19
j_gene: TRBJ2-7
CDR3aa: CASSIGQPYEQYF

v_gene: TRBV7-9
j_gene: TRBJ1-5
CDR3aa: CASSGPGQGKGRNQPQHF

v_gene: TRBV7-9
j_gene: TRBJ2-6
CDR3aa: CASSFTGQGRSGANVLTF

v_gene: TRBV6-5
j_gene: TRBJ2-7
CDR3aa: CASRSFGSQQYF